The rows below give T cell receptor beta chains drawn from one sample of a study of regulatory T cells in long-lasting Graves disease. TCRdb itself ran the multiplex PCR reads through MiXCR, one entry per CDR3 protein. The repertoire has 400,000 to 450,000 distinct CDR3 sequences, roughly 17% of them found once; the top ten carry roughly 10%. These same records also appear under a second study, on T cells in Graves' hyperthyroidism and ophthalmopathy.

Sequencing used peripheral blood mononuclear cells (PBMCs), obtained at new diagnosis, from a patient treated with antithyroid drugs. The source is a woman in her 30s with Graves disease. Each CDR3 is given with its conserved first and last residue. D genes are given only for firm matches. Not all rows give a size; the values are once, few, many and, for expanded clones, a class.

v_gene,abundance,d_gene,j_gene,CDR3nt,CDR3aa
TRBV6-1,many,NA,TRBJ1-1,TGTGCCACCAACATCCTCGACAGGCTGGAAGCTTTCTTT,CATNILDRLEAFF
TRBV19,few,TRBD2,TRBJ2-6,TGTGGTGCGGGAGGTACTGGGGCCAACGTCCTGACTTTC,CGAGGTGANVLTF
TRBV13,many,NA,TRBJ1-3,TGTGCCAGCAGCTTGGGACCCTCTGGAAACACCATATATTTT,CASSLGPSGNTIYF
TRBV30,many,TRBD1,TRBJ2-7,TGTGCCTGGGCCGTAGGACAGGGGCCCTACGAGCAGTACTTC,CAWAVGQGPYEQYF
TRBV20-1,many,NA,TRBJ2-7,TGCAGTGCTAGTGGGCGGTTACCCAGCAGGTCCTACGAGCAGTACTTC,CSASGRLPSRSYEQYF
TRBV20-1,many,NA,TRBJ1-2,TGCAGTGCTAGAGATTCTGGACAGTCTAACTATGGCTACACCTTC,CSARDSGQSNYGYTF
TRBV10-3,NA,TRBD1,TRBJ1-4,TGTGCCATCTCGACAGGGGATCATGAAAAACTGTTTTTT,CAISTGDHEKLFF
TRBV14,few,NA,TRBJ2-1,TGTGCCAGCAGCCAAGGAGTGAGGTATGAGCAGTTCTTC,CASSQGVRYEQFF
TRBV28,many,NA,TRBJ1-5,TGTGCCAGCAGCGGGACCGCTGATCAGCCCCAGCATTTT,CASSGTADQPQHF
TRBV7-9,few,NA,TRBJ1-2,TGTGCCATCCTCTTAACTGTATTCTCTGCCTTC,CAILLTVFSAF
TRBV7-9,NA,TRBD2,TRBJ2-5,TGTGCCAGCAGCTTGGCCTTAGCGGGAGCCGAAGAGACCCAGTACTTC,CASSLALAGAEETQYF
TRBV5-6,few,NA,TRBJ2-1,TGTGCCAGCAGCTTGTTACTCTCCTACAATGAGCAGTTCTTC,CASSLLLSYNEQFF
TRBV7-9,NA,NA,TRBJ1-2,TGTGCCAGCAGCTTAGCACAGGTGCCCTATGGCTACACCTTC,CASSLAQVPYGYTF
TRBV20-1,few,TRBD2,TRBJ2-3,TGCAGTGCATATAGCGGGAGGCAACGAGATACGCAGTATTTT,CSAYSGRQRDTQYF
TRBV28,many,TRBD2,TRBJ2-7,TGTGCCAGCAGTTTTTCAAGCGGGAGAGGAGACGAGCAGTACTTC,CASSFSSGRGDEQYF
TRBV7-8,many,NA,TRBJ2-1,TGTGCCAGCAGCTTCTCGCATGTTGGTTACAATGAGCAGTTCTTC,CASSFSHVGYNEQFF
TRBV7-3,few,TRBD1,TRBJ1-2,TGTGCCAGCAGCTTATTGGGGACAGGGACCGGCTACACCTTC,CASSLLGTGTGYTF
TRBV12-3/TRBV12-4,many,NA,TRBJ2-3,TGTGCCAGCAGTCCCAGAACGGGGTCTGCAGATACGCAGTATTTT,CASSPRTGSADTQYF
TRBV6-2/TRBV6-3,NA,NA,TRBJ1-5,TGTGCCAGCAGTTACTCTCTTTTTAGGACAGGCAATCAGCCCCAGCATTTT,CASSYSLFRTGNQPQHF
TRBV28,NA,NA,TRBJ2-7,TGTGCCAGCAGTTTACCGGCAGGGCCTAGCTACGAGCAGTACTTC,CASSLPAGPSYEQYF
TRBV6-1,NA,TRBD1,TRBJ2-1,TGTGCCAGCAGAGGGACAGGGATAGTTGAGCAGTTCTTC,CASRGTGIVEQFF
TRBV2,many,NA,TRBJ2-1,TGTGCCAGCAGTGTTAGCGGAAGGAGCTCCTACAATGAGCAGTTCTTC,CASSVSGRSSYNEQFF
TRBV30,many,NA,TRBJ1-1,TGTGCCTGGAACAGGTTGGACACTGAAGCTTTCTTT,CAWNRLDTEAFF
TRBV5-1,NA,NA,TRBJ1-1,TGCGCCAGCAGCTCGGACGCTAACACTGAAGCTTCCTTT,CASSSDANTEASF
TRBV7-2,many,NA,TRBJ1-1,TGTGCCAGCAGCTTAGCCCTCTCGAACACTGAAGCTTTCTTT,CASSLALSNTEAFF
TRBV5-1,NA,TRBD1,TRBJ1-1,TGCGCCAGCAGCGATACCGGGACAGGGGGCTGGAACACTGAAGCTTTCTTT,CASSDTGTGGWNTEAFF
TRBV6-1,few,TRBD1,TRBJ2-1,TGTGCCAGCACCACACACAAGGACAGGTCCAATGAGCAGTTCTTC,CASTTHKDRSNEQFF
TRBV10-1,once,NA,TRBJ2-5,TGCGCCAGCAGTCGCGGGACTTTGGGTGGTGAGCAGTACTTC,CASSRGTLGGEQYF
TRBV29-1,many,TRBD1,TRBJ1-2,TGCAGCGTCGCCGGACAGGGGGGTTCCCTTTATGGCTACACCTTC,CSVAGQGGSLYGYTF
TRBV11-2,many,NA,TRBJ2-5,TGTGCCAGCAGCTATGGCGGTTCTCAAGAGACCCAGTACTTC,CASSYGGSQETQYF
TRBV19,NA,NA,TRBJ1-1,TGTGCCAGTAGTATCAAGCCGAACACTGAAGCTTTCTTT,CASSIKPNTEAFF
TRBV2,once,TRBD1,TRBJ1-5,TGTGCCAGCAGCCGAGGGACAGTCAATCAGCCCCAGCATTTT,CASSRGTVNQPQHF
TRBV30,many,NA,TRBJ2-1,TGTGCCTGTCTACTTCAGGGGGGCAGGTACAATAGTGAGCAGTTCTTC,CACLLQGGRYNSEQFF
TRBV7-2,many,TRBD2,TRBJ2-5,TGTGCCGGCGCAGCGGGAGGGACGCAGACCCAGTACTTC,CAGAAGGTQTQYF
TRBV18,many,NA,TRBJ2-5,TGTGCCAGCTCACCACTAATAGTGAAACACCGAGAGACCCAGTACTTC,CASSPLIVKHRETQYF
TRBV28,many,NA,TRBJ2-1,TGTGCCAGCAGTTTAGTCGGGTACAATGAGCAGTTCTTC,CASSLVGYNEQFF
TRBV28,many,NA,TRBJ2-7,TGTGCCAGCAGTTTAGAGGGTGGCGAGCAGTACTTC,CASSLEGGEQYF
TRBV3-1,many,TRBD2,TRBJ2-5,TGTGCCAGCAGCTCCTCTAGCGGGAGGGCCCTGGAGACCCAGTACTTC,CASSSSSGRALETQYF
TRBV7-9,NA,NA,TRBJ1-2,TGTGCCAGCAGCTTATTTACCCCGGAAGTGGATGGCTACACCTTC,CASSLFTPEVDGYTF
TRBV29-1,many,NA,TRBJ2-2,TGCAGCGCCTCAACCGGGGCAAACACCGGGGAGCTGTTTTTT,CSASTGANTGELFF
TRBV28,many,NA,TRBJ1-1,TGTGCCAGCAGATTACTTGGGGGTGAAGCTTTCTTT,CASRLLGGEAFF
TRBV7-9,NA,TRBD1,TRBJ1-2,TGTGCCACCCAGCAGCTTCAGGGATACGAAAGCCTTCGACAGGGAAAAGCGACTAACTATGGCTACACCTTC,CATQQLQGYESLRQGKATNYGYTF
TRBV9,few,NA,TRBJ2-6,TGTGCCAGCAGCGTGGAGCGTCCTGGGGCCAACGTCCTGACTTTC,CASSVERPGANVLTF
TRBV6-2/TRBV6-3,NA,TRBD1,TRBJ1-2,TGTGCCAGCAGACAGGGGGGGGTAAGAGTGGATGGCTACACCTTC,CASRQGGVRVDGYTF
TRBV7-9,many,NA,TRBJ2-1,TGTGCCAGCAGCTTTTATCCGTACTCCTACAATGAGCAGTTCTTC,CASSFYPYSYNEQFF
TRBV12-3/TRBV12-4,many,TRBD2,TRBJ2-3,TGTGCCAGCAGACCCGGGGGGACTATCACAGATACGCAGTATTTT,CASRPGGTITDTQYF
TRBV28,NA,NA,TRBJ2-3,TGTGCCAGCAATAAACGGGACCCCGGCGGCGGAGATACGCAGTATTTT,CASNKRDPGGGDTQYF
TRBV29-1,NA,NA,TRBJ2-7,TGCAGCGTTCGCTTTGGAGCGACACGCGGCGAGCAGTACTTC,CSVRFGATRGEQYF
TRBV12-3/TRBV12-4,many,TRBD2,TRBJ2-1,TGTGCCAGCAGTGTACTAGCGGGAGGGAATGAGCAGTTCTTC,CASSVLAGGNEQFF
TRBV20-1,few,NA,TRBJ1-2,TGCAGTGCTAGAGACCCCCGATATGGCTACACCTTC,CSARDPRYGYTF
TRBV5-1,many,TRBD1,TRBJ2-7,TGCGCCAGCAGCTTGGAGGGGGCCTTGAGCCTCCACGAGCAGTACTTC,CASSLEGALSLHEQYF
TRBV2,many,TRBD2,TRBJ2-1,TGTGCCGGGGGGGGAGACTACAATGAGCAGTTCTTC,CAGGGDYNEQFF
TRBV28,many,TRBD2,TRBJ2-4,TGTGCCAGCAGCTGGGGGACGGGGGGTTTGGCCAAAAACATTCAGTACTTC,CASSWGTGGLAKNIQYF
TRBV24-1,many,TRBD2,TRBJ2-1,TGTGCCACCTGTGGTGTGAAGCGGGAGTACAATGAGCAGTTCTTC,CATCGVKREYNEQFF
TRBV7-6,many,NA,TRBJ2-7,TGTGCCAGCGCCGGGGACGGCTACGAGCAGTACTTC,CASAGDGYEQYF
TRBV15,NA,NA,TRBJ1-3,TGTGCCACCAGCAGAGAACCTTACAGGGGAAACACCATATATTTT,CATSREPYRGNTIYF
TRBV6-1,NA,NA,TRBJ2-2,TGTGCCAGCAGTAATAGCGGACCCACCGGGGAGCTGTTTTTT,CASSNSGPTGELFF
TRBV20-1,few,NA,TRBJ2-2,TGCAGTGCTAGACCAACCCGAGAGGGGAGCACCGGGGAGCTGTTTTTT,CSARPTREGSTGELFF
TRBV7-8,many,TRBD2,TRBJ2-2,TGTGCCAGCAGCCCCACCTCCGCGGGAGGACGTACCGGGGAGCTGTTTTTT,CASSPTSAGGRTGELFF
TRBV7-9,NA,NA,TRBJ2-3,TGTGCCAGCGGCCGAACTATCTTGATTTCAGATACGCAGTATTTT,CASGRTILISDTQYF